This T cell receptor (beta chain) was captured by sequencing in a study of T cell responses to AZD1222 COVID-19 vaccine. This clone was counted a single time. The germline gives CDR1 SGDLS, CDR2 YYNGEE. With 0 bases removed from V and 9 bases from J, the gap between germline ends came to 10 bases. This CDR3 comprises 14 residues. Sequencing was performed with immunoSEQ multiplex PCR; in TCRdb, only in-frame clones are kept and a portion is missing. Found here are 130,000 to 150,000 clones, 75% to 95% of them singletons; the top ten hold around 2.8%. The clonotype originates from an adult in good health. The rearrangement joins TRBV9 to TRBJ1-6, with TRBD1 as a possible D gene (6 bases). Material: peripheral blood, obtained on day 0 of MenACWY control vaccination. The CDR3 reads CASSVGQVGSPLHF. The CDR3 region has the DNA TGTGCCAGCAGCGTAGGACAGGTCGGTTCACCCCTCCACTTT.